Below, 5 T cell receptor beta chains from the same sample are listed, as sequenced in a study of identical twins. TCRdb re-called the 5' RACE reads through MiXCR, storing one row per CDR3 protein. In the table there are hundreds of thousands of distinct CDR3 sequences, 8.5% to 9.5% of which are singletons. Another study also made use of these data, one on yellow fever vaccine responses in identical twins.

Sample: PBMCs. The receptors here all came from a woman between 18 and 30 years old in good health.

This rearrangement joins TRBV29-1 to TRBJ1-2; TRBD1 is a possible D gene (5 bases). From germline, CDR1 is SQVTM and CDR2 ANQGSEA. Trimming took 5 bases from V and 4 from J, leaving 14 bases between them. The CDR3 extends over 13 amino acids. DNA of the CDR3: TGCAGCGTTCCCCCTATCGGGGGCTATGGCTACACCTTC. This encodes CSVPPIGGYGYTF.

The sample holds many counts of this clonotype. The rearrangement links TRBV11-2 to TRBJ2-4, with TRBD1 identical over 9 bases. This CDR3 spans 16 amino acids. The ends lost 5 bases at V and 2 bases at J; junction bases unmatched: 7. Germline V lookup: CDR1 SGHAT, CDR2 FQNNGV. CDR3 sequence (DNA): TGTGCCAGCAGCCCCGGGACAGGGCATCCCAAAAACATTCAGTACTTC. Amino acid sequence: CASSPGTGHPKNIQYF.

This clonotype occurred many times. The V and J genes are TRBV5-1 and TRBJ2-3; 12 positions match TRBD2. In germline, CDR1 is SGHRS, CDR2 YFSETQ. The junction had 17 bases not matched to a gene; V was cut back by 4 bases and J by 5 bases. The CDR3 sequence is 19 residues long. The CDR3 DNA sequence: TGCGCCAGCAGCGCCCTATCCGGGACTAGCGGGTTGATGGAAGATACGCAGTATTTT. Translation: CASSALSGTSGLMEDTQYF.

This clonotype was picked up a small number of times. This sequence joins TRBV25-1 and TRBJ1-4, with D possibly being TRBD1 (6 bases). Per germline, CDR1 MGHDK and CDR2 SYGVNS. This CDR3 is 15 amino acids long. With 4 bases removed from V and 5 bases from J, the gap between germline ends came to 14 bases. The CDR3 spells CASSGQDTGNEKLFF. Written as DNA, the CDR3 is TGTGCCAGCAGTGGACAGGATACTGGAAATGAAAAACTGTTTTTT.

This clonotype was recorded a few times. The V and J genes are TRBV5-1 and TRBJ2-5, with D uncertain. Between the trimmed V and J ends, which lost 4 bases and 2 bases, there was a span of 30 bases. Germline assignment: CDR1 SGHRS and CDR2 YFSETQ. This CDR3 region has 20 residues. Here the CDR3 reads CASSRTPYGLTRTEQETQYF. CDR3 DNA: TGCGCCAGCAGCCGAACCCCCTATGGCCTGACAAGGACGGAACAAGAGACCCAGTACTTC.